This T cell receptor beta chain was retrieved from a study of blood T cell repertoires in COVID-19. Using immunoSEQ multiplex PCR, the repertoire was profiled, and TCRdb retains in-frame clones only, with some absent. The sample lists about 150,000 clones, less than 95% occurring once. This CDR3 has 19 amino acids. V was pared by 4 bases and J by 4 bases, with 11 bases of the junction left unmatched. Germline V lookup: CDR1 SGHTA, CDR2 FQGTGA. The chain uses TRBV7-3 and TRBJ2-2; 14 bases align to TRBD2. Material: peripheral blood. This receptor was identified in a man aged 45-60 years with acute or convalescent COVID-19. The DNA of the CDR3 is TGTGCCAGCAGCTCGCCTCGACTAGCGGGGGGGCGTTTCACCGGGGAGCTGTTTTTT. It yields the protein CASSSPRLAGGRFTGELFF.